These 29 T cell receptor beta chains originate from one sample sequenced in a study of blood T cell repertoires in COVID-19 (dated by TCRdb to the early 2020s). Library preparation was by the immunoSEQ multiplex PCR assay. As stored in TCRdb, this immuneACCESS dataset retains in-frame rearrangements with V and J assigned. A fraction of the clones does not appear; measured against another copy, unresolved V genes explain less than half of the discrepancy, and the remainder lacks a known reason. The sample yields approximately 68,000 clones; 65% to 90% were counted once. The ten largest clones capture 5.5% to 7.5% of the sample. Sequencing was done on a sample of peripheral blood. The receptors stem from a woman aged 55 to 70 with acute or convalescent COVID-19.

The chain employs TRBV6-6 and TRBJ1-5; 8 bases are a match to TRBD1. Unmatched junction bases numbered 6, after V lost 0 bases and J lost 8 bases. CDR1 is MNHNY, CDR2 SVGAGI, per germline (reference sequence). The CDR3 totals 15 residues. CDR3 bases: TGTGCCAGCAGTTACTCGACAGGGGAAATTGAGCCCCAGCATTTT. Protein: CASSYSTGEIEPQHF.

The chain has TRBV5-1 and TRBJ1-1; TRBD1 is a possible D gene (5 bases). Germline V gene sequence: CDR1 SGHRS, CDR2 YFSETQ. Trimming stripped 0 bases from V and 6 bases from J, with 9 bases between. The CDR3 extends over 13 amino acids. CDR3 amino acids: CASSLGVQAEAFF. In nucleotides, the CDR3 is TGCGCCAGCAGCTTGGGGGTACAGGCTGAAGCTTTCTTT.

The sample holds a few counts of this clone. The chain has TRBV7-6 and TRBJ2-1; 9 positions match TRBD1. The V and J ends lost 4 bases and 1 base, in that order; junction bases with no gene match: 8. The V gene's germline CDR1 is SGHVS and CDR2 FNYEAQ. CDR3 size: 17 residues. DNA of the CDR3: TGTGCCAGCAGCTCGGATCCGGGACAGGGTTCCTACAATGAGCAGTTCTTC. Protein sequence: CASSSDPGQGSYNEQFF.

The V and J genes are TRBV6-4 and TRBJ1-1; D gene uncertain. V was cut by 3 bases and J by 1 base, with 9 bases left in between. The CDR3 has 14 amino acids. Germline-derived CDR1 and CDR2 are MRHNA and SNTAGT. The CDR3 sequence: CASSENSWNTEAFF. CDR3 bases: TGTGCCAGCAGTGAAAACAGCTGGAACACTGAAGCTTTCTTT.

The chain carries TRBV19 and TRBJ1-1; D is possibly TRBD1 (6 bases). The germline CDR1 and CDR2 sequences are LNHDA and SQIVND (reference sequence). The CDR3 sequence is 14 residues long. V was trimmed by 6 bases and J by 1 base, leaving 12 bases between them. The CDR3 region is CASRISGANTEAFF. The DNA of the CDR3 is TGTGCCAGTAGGATCTCAGGGGCGAACACTGAAGCTTTCTTT.

The chain employs TRBV19 and TRBJ2-2, with unresolved D. The CDR3 runs 16 residues. Trimming removed 3 bases at V and 0 bases at J, with 11 bases between. Germline loops: CDR1 LNHDA, CDR2 SQIVND (reference sequence). Here the CDR3 reads CASSMKNSPNTGELFF. In nucleotides, the CDR3 is TGTGCCAGTAGTATGAAGAACAGCCCGAACACCGGGGAGCTGTTTTTT.

A remark on this clone: The germline gene is not matched at one end of the junction; a read error may be the cause. This chain connects TRBV10-3 to TRBJ1-1; 7 nucleotides line up with TRBD1. The length of the CDR3 is 14 residues. Per germline, CDR1 ENHRY and CDR2 SYGVKD. In DNA, the CDR3 is TGTGCCATCATTGAGGGGGCCAGGAACACTGAAGCTTTCTTT. This sequence encodes CAIIEGARNTEAFF.

The chain has TRBV5-1 and TRBJ2-7; 8 bases are a match to TRBD1. The J segment lost 0 bases and the V segment lost 3 bases, leaving 5 bases of the junction unmatched. This CDR3 contains 15 residues. The germline gives CDR1 SGHRS, CDR2 YFSETQ. CDR3 in amino acids: CASSSGGTGSYEQYF. In DNA form, the CDR3 reads TGCGCCAGCAGCTCTGGCGGGACAGGCTCCTACGAGCAGTACTTC.

J is TRBJ2-7 and V is TRBV10-2, with 11 bases that match TRBD1. Looked up from germline, CDR1 is WSHSY and CDR2 is SAAADI. The junction had 10 bases not matched to a gene; V was cut back by 2 bases and J by 4 bases. CDR3 length equals 17 residues. The CDR3 protein is CASSEPRGGTGGYEQYF. In DNA form, the CDR3 reads TGCGCCAGCAGTGAGCCGCGAGGCGGGACAGGGGGGTACGAGCAGTACTTC.

This sequence joins TRBV7-2 and TRBJ1-3; TRBD1 might be the D (6 bases). V was trimmed by 4 bases and J by 0 bases, leaving 13 bases between them. Germline CDR1 is SGHTA and CDR2 is FQGNSA. There are 16 residues in the CDR3. In nucleotides, the CDR3 is TGTGCCAGCAGCTCCTCCTGGGGGCGCTCTGGAAACACCATATATTTT. It yields the protein CASSSSWGRSGNTIYF. Full variable domain (outside the CDR3, taken from reference TRBV7-2 and TRBJ1-3): GAGVSQSPSNKVTEKGKDVELRCDPISGHTALYWYRQSLGQGLEFLIYFQGNSAPDKSGLPSDRFSAERTGGSVSTLTIQRTQQEDSAVYLCASSSSWGRSGNTIYFGEGSWLTVV.

V gene TRBV9 combines with J gene TRBJ1-3; D gene uncertain. The V end was cut by 0 bases, the J end by 7 bases, with 5 bases between. In germline, CDR1 is SGDLS, CDR2 YYNGEE. The CDR3 is 12 amino acids. CDR3 nucleotides: TGTGCCAGCAGCGTAGATCCGAACACCATATATTTT. Protein: CASSVDPNTIYF.

The chain is built from TRBV6-5 and TRBJ1-4; D call uncertain. Trimming removed 5 bases from V and 5 bases from J, with 9 bases in between. The germline V gene has CDR1 MNHEY and CDR2 SVGAGI. The CDR3 runs 13 residues. CDR3 residues: CASSLNRNEKLFF. As DNA, the CDR3 is TGTGCCAGCAGTCTTAACAGAAATGAAAAACTGTTTTTT.

This clone appeared a few times. The J gene is TRBJ1-2, the V gene TRBV19; 7 positions match TRBD1. CDR1 and CDR2 from the germline V gene are LNHDA and SQIVND (reference sequence). The CDR3 loop spans 14 amino acids. V shed 5 bases, J shed 7 bases, and the junction held 10 bases outside the gene matches. The CDR3 here is CASSFRGPGGGYTF. In DNA, the CDR3 is TGTGCCAGTAGTTTTAGGGGGCCAGGAGGTGGCTACACCTTC.

The genes are TRBV5-1 and TRBJ2-2, with D hard to call. Germline values: CDR1 SGHRS, CDR2 YFSETQ. V was trimmed by 1 base and J by 2 bases, leaving 9 bases between them. The CDR3 covers 15 residues. The CDR3 DNA reads as TGCGCCAGCAGCTTGTTTCAGATCAACACCGGGGAGCTGTTTTTT. As protein: CASSLFQINTGELFF. Full variable domain (outside the CDR3, taken from reference TRBV5-1 and TRBJ2-2): KAGVTQTPRYLIKTRGQQVTLSCSPISGHRSVSWYQQTPGQGLQFLFEYFSETQRNKGNFPGRFSGRQFSNSRSEMNVSTLELGDSALYLCASSLFQINTGELFFGEGSRLTVL.

The rearrangement links TRBV30 to TRBJ1-6; 8 bases line up with TRBD1. CDR1 and CDR2 (germline): GTSNPN, SVGIG (reference sequence). This CDR3 comprises 14 residues. V lost 5 bases and J lost 9; bases outside the gene matches: 9. The CDR3 loop reads CAWLRQGKFSPLHF. The CDR3, as DNA: TGTGCCTGGTTAAGACAGGGGAAATTTTCACCCCTCCACTTT.

The genes are TRBV7-9 and TRBJ2-5, with 10 positions matching TRBD1. Germline lookup yields CDR1 SEHNR and CDR2 FQNEAQ (reference sequence). Trimming at V came to 8 bases and at J to 2 bases, leaving 8 bases not matched to a gene. The CDR3 sequence is 15 residues long. CDR3 sequence (DNA): TGTGCCAGCCTAAAGGGACAGGGGCTGCAAGAGACCCAGTACTTC. As protein: CASLKGQGLQETQYF.

The gene calls are TRBV10-2 and TRBJ2-3; TRBD2 is a possible D gene (5 bases). The ends were cut back, 6 bases at V and 3 bases at J, with 16 bases in the middle. The CDR3 sequence is 15 residues long. Germline V gene data show CDR1 as WSHSY and CDR2 as SAAADI. CDR3 protein: CASSQELGRTDTQYF. The CDR3 bases are TGCGCCAGCAGCCAAGAGTTGGGGAGAACAGATACGCAGTATTTT.

The V gene is TRBV15, the J gene TRBJ2-7; 9 bases match TRBD2. From germline, CDR1 is LNHNV and CDR2 YYDKDF (reference sequence). The CDR3 covers 13 residues. V was clipped by 4 bases and J by 5 bases; unmatched bases: 3. The CDR3 spells CATSIVAGDEQYF. DNA of the CDR3: TGTGCCACCAGCATCGTAGCGGGGGACGAGCAGTACTTC.

This chain joins TRBV19 and TRBJ2-7; no reliable D call. The ends were cut back, 5 bases at V and 3 bases at J, with 11 bases in the middle. The CDR3 runs 13 residues. The germline gives CDR1 LNHDA, CDR2 SQIVND (reference sequence). CDR3 nucleotide sequence: TGTGCCAGTAGTGTCAGGAAAATCTACGAGCAGTACTTC. It encodes CASSVRKIYEQYF.

The chain recombines TRBV30 with TRBJ1-4, with D perhaps matching TRBD1 (5 bases). The CDR3 loop spans 14 amino acids. The germline gives CDR1 GTSNPN, CDR2 SVGIG (reference sequence). The ends were cut back, 4 bases at V and 3 bases at J, with 12 bases in the middle. CDR3 sequence reads: CAWMSGPSNEKLFF. The CDR3, as DNA: TGTGCCTGGATGTCAGGGCCGTCTAATGAAAAACTGTTTTTT. The complete variable domain, with remaining parts taken from reference TRBV30 and TRBJ1-4, reads SQTIHQWPATLVQPVGSPLSLECTVEGTSNPNLYWYRQAAGRGLQLLFYSVGIGQISSEVPQNLSASRPQDRQFILSSKKLLLSDSGFYLCAWMSGPSNEKLFFGSGTQLSVL.

The rearrangement joins TRBV5-1 to TRBJ2-5; 8 positions agree with TRBD2. The CDR3 totals 16 residues. Germline CDR1 reads SGHRS; CDR2 reads YFSETQ. With 1 base clipped from V and 5 bases from J, the junction kept 10 bases outside the gene matches. DNA of the CDR3: TGCGCCAGCAGCTTGAGGAGCGGGGGCCCTCCCGAGACCCAGTACTTC. The encoded protein is CASSLRSGGPPETQYF.

This clone showed up just a few times. The chain uses TRBV10-3 and TRBJ2-7; no clear D gene. Germline V CDR1 and CDR2: ENHRY, SYGVKD. The CDR3 has 11 amino acids. V was cut by 10 bases and J by 2 bases, with 9 bases left in between. The CDR3 sequence: CATRSTYEQYF. CDR3 coding DNA: TGTGCCACCCGTAGTACCTACGAGCAGTACTTC.

The chain has TRBV29-1 and TRBJ1-3; D gene uncertain. This CDR3 has 10 amino acids. Germline lookup yields CDR1 SQVTM and CDR2 ANQGSEA. The CDR3 DNA reads as TGCAGAGAGGATAGTGACACCATATATTTT. Encoded protein: CREDSDTIYF. The full variable domain, with the rest looked up from reference TRBV29-1 and TRBJ1-3, is SAVISQKPSRDICQRGTSLTIQCQVDSQVTMMFWYRQQPGQSLTLIATANQGSEATYESGFVIDKFPISRPNLTFSTLTVSNMSPEDSSIYLCREDSDTIYFGEGSWLTVV.

The rearrangement uses TRBV18 and TRBJ1-2; a weak D match, TRBD1 (6 bases). CDR1 and CDR2 from the germline V gene are KGHSH and LQKENI. The length of the CDR3 is 17 residues. Between the trimmed V and J ends, which lost 1 base and 0 bases, there was a span of 15 bases. The CDR3 DNA sequence: TGTGCCAGCTCACCACGTGTGGGGGCTTCGACTAACTATGGCTACACCTTC. As protein: CASSPRVGASTNYGYTF.

V usage is TRBV7-9 and J usage is TRBJ2-1; no definite D call. The V and J ends lost 0 bases and 9 bases respectively, with 6 bases between them. Germline CDR1 SEHNR, CDR2 FQNEAQ (reference sequence). This CDR3 is 12 amino acids long. The CDR3, as DNA: TGTGCCAGCAGCTTAGCGAGCGTTGAGCAGTTCTTC. Translated: CASSLASVEQFF.

This chain joins TRBV6-1 and TRBJ1-5, with D maybe TRBD1 (5 bases). The CDR3 length is 16 residues. V gave up 4 bases and J gave up 2 bases, with 15 bases separating them. CDR1 is MNHNS and CDR2 is SASEGT in the germline V gene. CDR3 nucleotides: TGTGCCAGCAGTGCCGCCGGGACGGGAGGCAATCAGCCCCAGCATTTT. This encodes CASSAAGTGGNQPQHF.

The rearrangement uses TRBV10-2 and TRBJ2-3; 12 nucleotides agree with TRBD2. The CDR3 sequence is 17 residues long. Germline V gene data show CDR1 as WSHSY and CDR2 as SAAADI. Germline trimming cut 2 bases from V and 5 bases from J; bases unmatched to any gene: 8. For the CDR3, the DNA is TGCGCCAGCAGTGAGATGGCTGGACTAGCGGGGATAGATACGCAGTATTTT. Residues: CASSEMAGLAGIDTQYF.

The chain joins TRBV6-5 to TRBJ1-2; 8 bases match TRBD1. This CDR3 has 14 amino acids. Trimming removed 6 bases from V and 4 bases from J; junction bases left unmatched: 7. CDR1 is MNHEY, CDR2 SVGAGI, per germline. The CDR3 here is CASSQGAGSYGYTF. The CDR3 nucleotides are TGTGCCAGCAGCCAGGGGGCTGGAAGCTATGGCTACACCTTC.

Points on this clone: Other nucleotide sequences in the sample specify the same CDR3. The chain joins TRBV19 to TRBJ1-5, with 9 bases aligning to TRBD1. Germline V gene sequence: CDR1 LNHDA, CDR2 SQIVND (reference sequence). The CDR3 has 14 residues. V lost 3 bases and J lost 7; bases outside the gene matches: 4. CDR3 region: CASSIWTGDQPQHF. DNA for the CDR3: TGTGCCAGTAGTATTTGGACAGGGGACCAGCCCCAGCATTTT.